This passage covers 25 T cell receptor beta chains from one sample sequenced in a study of T cell responses to AZD1222 COVID-19 vaccine. TCRdb keeps only in-frame clones here, not all; method: immunoSEQ multiplex PCR. The data contain around 30,000 clones, 93% of them seen just once; the ten biggest clones take up 8.1%. Sequenced here: peripheral blood, sampled on day 0 of AZD1222 vaccination. These receptors originate from an adult in good health.

The V call is TRBV9, the J call TRBJ1-2; D is uncertain. From germline, CDR1 is SGDLS and CDR2 YYNGEE. Between the trimmed V and J ends, which lost 6 bases and 7 bases, there was a span of 13 bases. The CDR3 consists of 12 residues. The CDR3 sequence: CASINSMRGYTF. As DNA, the CDR3 is TGTGCCAGCATCAACAGTATGCGTGGCTACACCTTC.

The chain recombines TRBV20-1 with TRBJ1-1, with D tentatively TRBD1 (5 bases). CDR3 length equals 11 residues. From germline, CDR1 is DFQATT and CDR2 SNEGSKA (reference sequence). The V and J ends lost 4 bases and 6 bases respectively, with 9 bases between them. The CDR3 loop is CSATEGPEAFF. The CDR3 DNA follows: TGCAGTGCTACAGAGGGGCCTGAAGCTTTCTTT.

The gene calls are TRBV29-1 and TRBJ2-6; D may correspond to TRBD1 or TRBD2 (6 bases each). The germline V and J ends were trimmed by 5 bases and 4 bases, with 12 bases remaining between them. The CDR3 extends over 14 amino acids. Germline V gene sequence: CDR1 SQVTM, CDR2 ANQGSEA. CDR3 coding DNA: TGCAGCGTTCGGGGGCCGCGGGGGGCCAACGTCCTGACTTTC. Amino acids: CSVRGPRGANVLTF.

The V and J genes are TRBV5-1 and TRBJ1-1; 7 positions agree with TRBD1. The CDR3 runs 14 residues. Germline V lookup: CDR1 SGHRS, CDR2 YFSETQ. Unmatched junction bases numbered 8, after V lost 5 bases and J lost 4 bases. The chain's CDR3 is CASSETTGATEAFF. As DNA, the CDR3 is TGCGCCAGCAGTGAGACCACAGGGGCCACTGAAGCTTTCTTT.

V is TRBV10-2 and J is TRBJ2-7, with 8 bases aligning to TRBD2. V shed 4 bases, J shed 2 bases, and the junction held 7 bases outside the gene matches. This CDR3 region has 15 residues. Germline CDR1 is WSHSY and CDR2 is SAAADI. The CDR3 nucleotides are TGCGCCAGCAGTGTCCGACGGGGGGGGACCTACGAGCAGTACTTC. Its translation is CASSVRRGGTYEQYF.

This sequence joins TRBV7-2 and TRBJ2-7, with 7 nucleotides matching TRBD2. This CDR3 contains 15 residues. V lost 6 bases and J lost 3; bases outside the gene matches: 11. CDR1 is SGHTA, CDR2 FQGNSA, per germline. CDR3: CASSHRLAPNYEQYF. CDR3 nucleotides: TGTGCCAGCAGTCACCGACTAGCCCCGAACTACGAGCAGTACTTC. The entire variable domain, with the rest obtained from reference TRBV7-2 and TRBJ2-7, is as follows: GAGVSQSPSNKVTEKGKDVELRCDPISGHTALYWYRQSLGQGLEFLIYFQGNSAPDKSGLPSDRFSAERTGGSVSTLTIQRTQQEDSAVYLCASSHRLAPNYEQYFGPGTRLTVT.

This chain links TRBV7-9 with TRBJ2-1, with D possibly called TRBD1 or TRBD2 (5 bases each). CDR3 length: 16 amino acids. The V gene's germline CDR1 is SEHNR and CDR2 FQNEAQ (reference sequence). With 5 bases removed from V and 0 bases from J, the gap between germline ends came to 14 bases. The CDR3 loop reads CASSPIQGPSYNEQFF. DNA of the CDR3: TGTGCCAGCAGCCCCATCCAGGGACCCTCCTACAATGAGCAGTTCTTC.

The chain employs TRBV28 and TRBJ2-7; no clear D gene. CDR1 and CDR2 (germline): MDHEN, SYDVKM. This CDR3 is 11 amino acids long. The V and J ends lost 6 bases and 6 bases respectively, with 9 bases between them. The CDR3 spells CASRKSGEQYF. DNA for the CDR3: TGTGCCAGCAGAAAGTCCGGCGAGCAGTACTTC. Based on the CDR3 plus reference TRBV28 and TRBJ2-7, the full variable domain is DVKVTQSSRYLVKRTGEKVFLECVQDMDHENMFWYRQDPGLGLRLIYFSYDVKMKEKGDIPEGYSVSREKKERFSLILESASTNQTSMYLCASRKSGEQYFGPGTRLTVT.

This chain uses TRBV3-1 (or the pseudogene TRBV3-2) with TRBJ1-2, with D unresolved. The V gene lost 0 bases and the J gene lost 12 bases, with 11 bases spanning the gap. The CDR3 extends over 12 amino acids. Per the germline V gene, CDR1 is LGHDT and CDR2 is YNNKEL (reference sequence). The CDR3: CASSQDQSFNTF. In DNA form, the CDR3 reads TGTGCCAGCAGCCAAGACCAGAGTTTTAACACCTTC.

This chain connects TRBV6-5 to TRBJ1-3, with D possibly matching TRBD1 (5 bases). The V end lost 8 bases, the J end lost 1 base, and 6 bases lay between the germline ends. Germline V gene lookup returns CDR1 MNHEY and CDR2 SVGAGI. This CDR3 has 12 amino acids. CDR3 bases: TGTGCCAGCCGACAGTCTGGAAACACCATATATTTT. This codes for CASRQSGNTIYF.

The chain carries TRBV27 and TRBJ2-1; 11 nucleotides agree with TRBD1. This CDR3 region has 16 residues. Germline-derived CDR1 and CDR2 are MNHEY and SMNVEV (reference sequence). With 0 bases clipped from V and 6 bases from J, the junction kept 4 bases outside the gene matches. In DNA form, the CDR3 reads TGTGCCAGCAGTTTATCGTGGACAGGGGGCGGCAATGAGCAGTTCTTC. This translates into CASSLSWTGGGNEQFF.

The J gene is TRBJ2-5, the V gene TRBV3-1 (or the pseudogene TRBV3-2); the D is unclear. The germline V gene encodes CDR1 LGHDT and CDR2 YNNKEL (reference sequence). This CDR3 is 11 amino acids long. V lost 4 bases to trimming and J lost 5 bases, with 5 bases between them. In DNA, the CDR3 is TGTGCCAGCAGCCTGGGGGAGACCCAGTACTTC. Translated, it gives CASSLGETQYF.

The chain combines TRBV30 with TRBJ1-3; perhaps TRBD1 as D (5 bases). The V and J ends lost 5 bases and 2 bases respectively, with 16 bases between them. Germline CDR1 is GTSNPN and CDR2 is SVGIG (reference sequence). The CDR3 contains 15 residues. CDR3 in amino acids: CAWFRDSLPGNTIYF. CDR3 DNA sequence: TGTGCCTGGTTCCGGGACTCACTACCTGGAAACACCATATATTTT.

This clone was counted once. The genes are TRBV3-1 (or the pseudogene TRBV3-2) and TRBJ2-3; 7 nucleotides match TRBD2. CDR3 length: 16 residues. Looked up from germline, CDR1 is LGHDT and CDR2 is YNNKEL (reference sequence). V lost 1 base to trimming and J lost 5 bases; unmatched junction nucleotides: 9. The DNA for the CDR3 is TGTGCCAGCAGCCAAGGACTAGCTGGACGTGGAGATACGCAGTATTTT. It yields the protein CASSQGLAGRGDTQYF.

This clone is labeled as medium-sized. The J gene is TRBJ2-1, the V gene TRBV10-3; D possibly corresponds to TRBD1 (5 bases). The V gene lost 6 bases and the J gene lost 1 base, with 7 bases spanning the gap. Germline V gives CDR1 ENHRY, CDR2 SYGVKD. The CDR3 has 13 residues. This CDR3 reads CAIRDNSYNEQFF. The CDR3 coding sequence is TGTGCCATCAGGGACAATTCCTACAATGAGCAGTTCTTC.

This sequence joins TRBV12-3 or TRBV12-4 and TRBJ2-2; D is unclear. This CDR3 region has 12 residues. V was clipped by 4 bases and J by 2 bases, with 2 bases between them. In nucleotides, the CDR3 is TGTGCCAGCAGTTCCAACACCGGGGAGCTGTTTTTT. It is translated as CASSSNTGELFF.

This clone has only one observation. V and J are TRBV3-1 (or the pseudogene TRBV3-2) and TRBJ2-5; TRBD1 agrees at 7 bases. CDR3 length: 15 residues. Germline V gene sequence: CDR1 LGHDT, CDR2 YNNKEL (reference sequence). V shed 5 bases, J shed 0 bases, and the junction held 6 bases outside the gene matches. In nucleotides, the CDR3 is TGTGCCAGCAGCGTCGGGACAGAGAACCAAGAGACCCAGTACTTC. It translates to CASSVGTENQETQYF.

This sequence joins TRBV19 and TRBJ1-4; no definite D call. The CDR3 is 14 residues long. CDR1 is LNHDA, CDR2 SQIVND, per germline (reference sequence). The V end was cut by 1 base, the J end by 3 bases, with 6 bases between. This chain's CDR3 is CASSIVAANEKLFF. CDR3 coding DNA: TGTGCCAGTAGTATAGTGGCAGCTAATGAAAAACTGTTTTTT.

This sequence joins TRBV3-1 (or the pseudogene TRBV3-2) and TRBJ1-2; D gene unclear. From germline, CDR1 is LGHDT and CDR2 YNNKEL (reference sequence). The V and J ends lost 0 bases and 6 bases respectively, with 11 bases between them. The CDR3 has 14 residues. The DNA for the CDR3 is TGTGCCAGCAGCCAAGACGAGGGTTGGAATGGCTACACCTTC. Protein sequence: CASSQDEGWNGYTF.

This clone showed up just once. J is TRBJ2-1 and V is TRBV19; D is uncertain. CDR3 length equals 13 residues. Germline V gene sequence: CDR1 LNHDA, CDR2 SQIVND (reference sequence). V gave up 6 bases and J gave up 5 bases, with 11 bases separating them. In nucleotides, the CDR3 is TGTGCCAGTAGAGGTGGGTTGAACAATGAGCAGTTCTTC. Protein: CASRGGLNNEQFF.

V usage is TRBV10-2 and J usage is TRBJ2-7, with unresolved D. Trimming shortened V by 1 base and J by 2 bases, and 6 bases separated the two germline ends. CDR1 is WSHSY and CDR2 is SAAADI in the germline V gene. The CDR3 contains 13 residues. The CDR3 bases are TGCGCCAGCAGTGAGTATACACCCTACGAGCAGTACTTC. Encoded protein: CASSEYTPYEQYF.

V usage is TRBV5-5 and J usage is TRBJ1-5; TRBD1 might be the D (5 bases). This CDR3 has 16 residues. Germline loops: CDR1 SGHKS, CDR2 YYEKEE (reference sequence). Trimming took 0 bases from V and 6 from J, leaving 16 bases between them. CDR3 nucleotides: TGTGCCAGCAGCTTGGAAGGGGCCGATTCAGGTCAGCCCCAGCATTTT. Protein: CASSLEGADSGQPQHF.

The genes are TRBV28 and TRBJ2-2; D is undetermined. The germline V gene has CDR1 MDHEN and CDR2 SYDVKM. The CDR3 runs to 15 residues. Trimming took 3 bases from V and 2 from J, leaving 10 bases between them. The CDR3 region is CASSFLSKNTGELFF. The CDR3 region has the DNA TGTGCCAGCAGTTTTTTATCCAAAAACACCGGGGAGCTGTTTTTT. Looking up the rest from reference TRBV28 and TRBJ2-2 gives the full variable domain: DVKVTQSSRYLVKRTGEKVFLECVQDMDHENMFWYRQDPGLGLRLIYFSYDVKMKEKGDIPEGYSVSREKKERFSLILESASTNQTSMYLCASSFLSKNTGELFFGEGSRLTVL.

The chain carries TRBV10-1 and TRBJ1-1, with D uncertain. The V gene lost 6 bases and the J gene lost 4 bases, with 12 bases spanning the gap. The length of the CDR3 is 13 residues. Germline values: CDR1 WNHNN, CDR2 SYGVQD (reference sequence). The CDR3 is CASRGGRSTEAFF. For the CDR3, the DNA is TGCGCCAGCAGGGGAGGGAGGAGCACTGAAGCTTTCTTT.

This rearrangement joins TRBV7-8 to TRBJ2-1; maybe TRBD2 (5 bases). The CDR3 length is 16 residues. Germline-derived CDR1 and CDR2 are SGHVS and FQNEAQ. Trimming pared 2 bases from V and 0 bases from J, leaving 11 bases between. CDR3 sequence: CASSLRVGSSYNEQFF. The CDR3 DNA sequence: TGTGCCAGCAGCTTAAGGGTGGGGAGCTCCTACAATGAGCAGTTCTTC. Drawing the rest from reference TRBV7-8 and TRBJ2-1, the complete variable domain is GAGVSQSPRYKVAKRGQDVALRCDPISGHVSLFWYQQALGQGPEFLTYFQNEAQLDKSGLPSDRFFAERPEGSVSTLKIQRTQQEDSAVYLCASSLRVGSSYNEQFFGPGTRLTVL.